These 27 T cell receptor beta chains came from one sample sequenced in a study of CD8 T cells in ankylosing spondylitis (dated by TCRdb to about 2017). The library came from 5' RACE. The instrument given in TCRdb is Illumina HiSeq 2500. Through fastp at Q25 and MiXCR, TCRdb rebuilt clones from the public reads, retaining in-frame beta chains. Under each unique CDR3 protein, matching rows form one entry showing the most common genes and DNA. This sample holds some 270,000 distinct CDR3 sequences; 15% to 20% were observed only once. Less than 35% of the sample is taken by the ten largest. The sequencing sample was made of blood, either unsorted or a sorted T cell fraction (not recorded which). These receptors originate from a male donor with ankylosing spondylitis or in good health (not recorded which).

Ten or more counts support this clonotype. CDR3: CSATSGLAGYNEQFF. The CDR3 nucleotides read TGCAGTGCTACATCCGGACTAGCGGGTTACAATGAGCAGTTCTTC. The J gene is TRBJ2-1, the V gene TRBV20-1, with 11 bases matching TRBD2. Germline trimming cut 4 bases from V and 4 bases from J; bases unmatched to any gene: 6. Germline loops: CDR1 DFQATT, CDR2 SNEGSKA (reference sequence). CDR3 size: 15 residues.

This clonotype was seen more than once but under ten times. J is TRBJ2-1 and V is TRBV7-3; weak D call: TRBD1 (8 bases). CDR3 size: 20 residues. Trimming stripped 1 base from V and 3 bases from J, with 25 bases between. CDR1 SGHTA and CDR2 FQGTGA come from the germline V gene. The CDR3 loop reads CASSLKFGQGGSSGYNEQFF. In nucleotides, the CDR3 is TGTGCCAGCAGCTTAAAGTTTGGACAGGGAGGCTCTAGCGGCTACAATGAGCAGTTCTTC.

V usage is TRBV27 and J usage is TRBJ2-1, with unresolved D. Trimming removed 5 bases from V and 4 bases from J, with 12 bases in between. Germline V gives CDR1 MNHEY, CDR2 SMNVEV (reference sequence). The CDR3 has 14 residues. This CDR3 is CASSPVLGYNEQFF. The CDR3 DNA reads TGTGCCAGCAGTCCGGTTTTAGGGTACAATGAGCAGTTCTTC.

The chain's CDR3 is CSVEDRGQSYEQYF. The DNA for the CDR3 is TGCAGCGTGGAGGACAGGGGGCAGTCCTACGAGCAGTACTTC. J is TRBJ2-7 and V is TRBV29-1; 11 positions match TRBD1. Trimming removed 6 bases from V and 1 base from J; junction bases left unmatched: 5. Germline lookup yields CDR1 SQVTM and CDR2 ANQGSEA. The CDR3 totals 14 residues.

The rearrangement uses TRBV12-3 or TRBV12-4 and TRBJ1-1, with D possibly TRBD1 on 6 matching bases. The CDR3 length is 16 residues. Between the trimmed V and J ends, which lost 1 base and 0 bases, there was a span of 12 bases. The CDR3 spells CASSLGGQGLNTEAFF. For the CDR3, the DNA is TGTGCCAGCAGTTTAGGGGGACAAGGTTTGAACACTGAAGCTTTCTTT.

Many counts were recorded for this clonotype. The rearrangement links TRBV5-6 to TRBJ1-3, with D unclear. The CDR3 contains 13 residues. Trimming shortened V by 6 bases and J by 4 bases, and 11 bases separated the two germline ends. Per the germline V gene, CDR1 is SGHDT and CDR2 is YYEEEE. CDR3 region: CASTYIGGNTIYF. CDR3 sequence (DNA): TGTGCCAGCACCTATATTGGCGGAAACACCATATATTTT.

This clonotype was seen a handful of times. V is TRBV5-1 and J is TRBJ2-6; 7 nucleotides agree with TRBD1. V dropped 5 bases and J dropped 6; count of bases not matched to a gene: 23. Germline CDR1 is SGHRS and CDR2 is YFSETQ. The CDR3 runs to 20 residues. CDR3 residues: CASSGLRDSNLWGTANVLTF. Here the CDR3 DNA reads TGCGCCAGCAGTGGGCTTCGGGACAGCAATCTCTGGGGAACGGCCAACGTCCTGACTTTC.

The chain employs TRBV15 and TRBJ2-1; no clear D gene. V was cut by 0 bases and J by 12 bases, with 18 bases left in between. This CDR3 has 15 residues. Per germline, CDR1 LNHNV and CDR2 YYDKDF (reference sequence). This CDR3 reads CATSRDEELEWVQFF. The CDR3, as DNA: TGTGCCACCAGCAGAGATGAGGAACTGGAATGGGTGCAGTTCTTC.

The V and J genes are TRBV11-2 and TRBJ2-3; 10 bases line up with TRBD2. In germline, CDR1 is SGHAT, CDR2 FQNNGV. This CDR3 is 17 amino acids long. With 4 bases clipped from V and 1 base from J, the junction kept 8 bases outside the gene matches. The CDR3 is CASSSDPGTSGTDTQYF. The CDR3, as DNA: TGTGCCAGCAGCTCCGACCCCGGGACTAGCGGCACAGATACGCAGTATTTT.

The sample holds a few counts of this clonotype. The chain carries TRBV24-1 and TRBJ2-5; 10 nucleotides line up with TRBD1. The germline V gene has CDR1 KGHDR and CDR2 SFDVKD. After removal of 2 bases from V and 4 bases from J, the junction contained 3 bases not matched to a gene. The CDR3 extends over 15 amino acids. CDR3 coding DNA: TGTGCCACCAGTGATTCGGGACAGGGGTTAGAGACCCAGTACTTC. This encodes CATSDSGQGLETQYF.

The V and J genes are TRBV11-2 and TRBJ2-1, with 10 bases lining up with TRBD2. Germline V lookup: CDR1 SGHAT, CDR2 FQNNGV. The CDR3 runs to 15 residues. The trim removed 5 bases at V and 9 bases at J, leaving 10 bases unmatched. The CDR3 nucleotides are TGTGCCAGCAGCCCGCCGAGCGGGAGGGTGGGTGAGCAGTTCTTC. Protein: CASSPPSGRVGEQFF. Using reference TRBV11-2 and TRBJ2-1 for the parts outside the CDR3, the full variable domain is EAGVAQSPRYKIIEKRQSVAFWCNPISGHATLYWYQQILGQGPKLLIQFQNNGVVDDSQLPKDRFSAERLKGVDSTLKIQPAKLEDSAVYLCASSPPSGRVGEQFFGPGTRLTVL.

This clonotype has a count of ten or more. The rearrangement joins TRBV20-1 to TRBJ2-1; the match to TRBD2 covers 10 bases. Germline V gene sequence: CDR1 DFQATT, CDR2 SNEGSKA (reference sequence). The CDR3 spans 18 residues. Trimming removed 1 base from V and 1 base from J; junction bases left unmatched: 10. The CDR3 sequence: CSARGRLAGDLSYNEQFF. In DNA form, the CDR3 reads TGCAGTGCTAGAGGGCGACTAGCGGGTGATCTATCCTACAATGAGCAGTTCTTC.

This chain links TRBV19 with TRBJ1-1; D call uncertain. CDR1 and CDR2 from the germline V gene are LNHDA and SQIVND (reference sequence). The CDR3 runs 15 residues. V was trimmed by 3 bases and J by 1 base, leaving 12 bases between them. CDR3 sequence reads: CASSIALGGNTEAFF. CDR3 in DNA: TGTGCCAGTAGTATCGCTTTGGGCGGGAACACTGAAGCTTTCTTT.

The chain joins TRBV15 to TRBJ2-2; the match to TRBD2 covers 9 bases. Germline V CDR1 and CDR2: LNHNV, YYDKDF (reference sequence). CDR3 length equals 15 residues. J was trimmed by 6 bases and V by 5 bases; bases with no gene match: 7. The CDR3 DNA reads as TGTGCCACCAGCGTCCAGCGGGAGGCCGCCGGGGAGCTGTTTTTT. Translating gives CATSVQREAAGELFF.

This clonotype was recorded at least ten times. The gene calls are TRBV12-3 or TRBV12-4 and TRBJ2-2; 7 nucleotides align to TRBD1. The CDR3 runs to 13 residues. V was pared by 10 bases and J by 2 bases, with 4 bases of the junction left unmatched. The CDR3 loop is CATEGGNTGELFF. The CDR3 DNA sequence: TGTGCCACCGAAGGGGGCAACACCGGGGAGCTGTTTTTT.

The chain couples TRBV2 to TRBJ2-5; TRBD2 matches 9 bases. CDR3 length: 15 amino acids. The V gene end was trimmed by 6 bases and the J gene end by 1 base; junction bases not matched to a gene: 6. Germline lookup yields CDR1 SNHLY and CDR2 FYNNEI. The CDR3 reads CASSQTSGVQETQYF. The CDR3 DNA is TGTGCCAGCAGCCAGACTAGCGGAGTCCAAGAGACCCAGTACTTC.

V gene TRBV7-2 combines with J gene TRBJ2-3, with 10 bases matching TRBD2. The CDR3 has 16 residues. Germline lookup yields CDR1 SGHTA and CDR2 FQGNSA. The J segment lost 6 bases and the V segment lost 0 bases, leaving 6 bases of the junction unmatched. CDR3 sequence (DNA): TGTGCCAGCAGCTTAGCGAGAACTAGCGGGACTGATACGCAGTATTTT. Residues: CASSLARTSGTDTQYF.

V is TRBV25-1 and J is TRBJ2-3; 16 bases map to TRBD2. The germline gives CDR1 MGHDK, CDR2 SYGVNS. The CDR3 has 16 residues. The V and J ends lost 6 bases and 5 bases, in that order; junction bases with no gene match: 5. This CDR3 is CASRGLAGGPGDTQYF. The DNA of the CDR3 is TGTGCCAGCAGGGGACTAGCGGGAGGGCCGGGAGATACGCAGTATTTT.

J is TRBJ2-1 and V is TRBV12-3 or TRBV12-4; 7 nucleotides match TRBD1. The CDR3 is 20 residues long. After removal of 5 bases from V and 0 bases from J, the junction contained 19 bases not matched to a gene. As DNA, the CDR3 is TGTGCCAGCAGTCAACTTCGACAGGGACCCTACCCAACCTCCTACAATGAGCAGTTCTTC. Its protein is CASSQLRQGPYPTSYNEQFF.

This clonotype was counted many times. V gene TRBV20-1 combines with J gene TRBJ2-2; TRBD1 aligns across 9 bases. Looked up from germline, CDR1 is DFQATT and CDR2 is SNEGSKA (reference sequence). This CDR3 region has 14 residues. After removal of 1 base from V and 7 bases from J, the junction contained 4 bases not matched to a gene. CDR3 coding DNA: TGCAGTGCTAGAGGGACAGGGGACCTCGGGGAGCTGTTTTTT. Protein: CSARGTGDLGELFF.

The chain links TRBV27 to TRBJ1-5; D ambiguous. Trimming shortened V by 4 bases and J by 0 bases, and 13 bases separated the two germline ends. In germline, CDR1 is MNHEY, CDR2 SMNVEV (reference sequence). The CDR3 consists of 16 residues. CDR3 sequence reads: CASSSPGSLSNQPQHF. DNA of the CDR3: TGTGCCAGCAGTTCACCGGGGAGCCTTAGCAATCAGCCCCAGCATTTT.

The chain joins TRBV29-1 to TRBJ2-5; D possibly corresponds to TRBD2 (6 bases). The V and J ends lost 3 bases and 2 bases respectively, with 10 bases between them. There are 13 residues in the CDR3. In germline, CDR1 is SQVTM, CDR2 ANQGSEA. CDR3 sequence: CSVEASVQETQYF. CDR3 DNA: TGCAGCGTTGAGGCTAGCGTTCAAGAGACCCAGTACTTC.

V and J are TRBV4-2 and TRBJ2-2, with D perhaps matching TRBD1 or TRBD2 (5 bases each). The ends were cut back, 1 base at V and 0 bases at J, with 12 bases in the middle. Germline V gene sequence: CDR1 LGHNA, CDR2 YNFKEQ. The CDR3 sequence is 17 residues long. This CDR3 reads CASSQGGDLANTGELFF. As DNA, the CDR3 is TGTGCCAGCAGCCAAGGAGGGGACCTCGCGAACACCGGGGAGCTGTTTTTT.

The CDR3 DNA sequence: TGCGCCAGCAGCCAAGGTAACGGCGAGCAGTACTTC. Protein product: CASSQGNGEQYF. V gene TRBV4-1 combines with J gene TRBJ2-7; D gene ambiguous. Germline CDR1 MGHRA, CDR2 YSYEKL. The V end lost 1 base, the J end lost 6 bases, and 7 bases lay between the germline ends. This CDR3 spans 12 amino acids.

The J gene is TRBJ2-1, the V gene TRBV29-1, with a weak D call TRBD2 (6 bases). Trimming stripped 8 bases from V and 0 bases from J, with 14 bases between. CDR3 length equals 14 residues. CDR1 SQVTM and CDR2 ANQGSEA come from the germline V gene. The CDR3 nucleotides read TGCAGCCTGGCGGGGCCGTTCTCCTACAATGAGCAGTTCTTC. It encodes CSLAGPFSYNEQFF.

The CDR3 loop reads CASSFFSDSNHQETQYF. The CDR3 nucleotides are TGTGCCAGCAGCTTTTTTAGTGACTCTAATCACCAAGAGACCCAGTACTTC. The J gene is TRBJ2-5, the V gene TRBV5-6; no firm D call. The germline V gene encodes CDR1 SGHDT and CDR2 YYEEEE. The CDR3 totals 17 residues. Trimming took off 2 bases at V and 0 bases at J, with 17 bases between the two ends.

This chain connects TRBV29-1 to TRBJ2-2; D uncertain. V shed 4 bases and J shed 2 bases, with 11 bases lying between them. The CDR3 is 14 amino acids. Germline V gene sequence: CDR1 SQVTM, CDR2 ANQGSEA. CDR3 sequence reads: CSVVGPRNTGELFF. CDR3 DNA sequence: TGCAGCGTTGTGGGTCCCCGAAACACCGGGGAGCTGTTTTTT.